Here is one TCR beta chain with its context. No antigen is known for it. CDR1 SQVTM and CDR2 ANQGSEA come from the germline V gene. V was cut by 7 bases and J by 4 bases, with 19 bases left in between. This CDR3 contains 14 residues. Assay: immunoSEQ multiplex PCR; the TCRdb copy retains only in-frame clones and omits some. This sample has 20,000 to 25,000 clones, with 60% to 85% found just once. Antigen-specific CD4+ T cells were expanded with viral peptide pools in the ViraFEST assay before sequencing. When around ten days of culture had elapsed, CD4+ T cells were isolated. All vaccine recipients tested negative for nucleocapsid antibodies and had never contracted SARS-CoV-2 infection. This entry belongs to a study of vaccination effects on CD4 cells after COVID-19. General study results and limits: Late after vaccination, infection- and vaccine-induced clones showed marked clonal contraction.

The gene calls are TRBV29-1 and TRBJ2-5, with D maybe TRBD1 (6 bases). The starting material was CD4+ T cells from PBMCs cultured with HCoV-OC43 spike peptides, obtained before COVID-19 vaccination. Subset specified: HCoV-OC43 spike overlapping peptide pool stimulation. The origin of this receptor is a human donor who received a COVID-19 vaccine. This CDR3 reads CSARNRSGVETQYF. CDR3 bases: TGCAGCGCCCGAAACCGATCAGGGGTAGAGACCCAGTACTTC. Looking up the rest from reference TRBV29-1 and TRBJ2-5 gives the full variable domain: SAVISQKPSRDICQRGTSLTIQCQVDSQVTMMFWYRQQPGQSLTLIATANQGSEATYESGFVIDKFPISRPNLTFSTLTVSNMSPEDSSIYLCSARNRSGVETQYFGPGTRLLVL.